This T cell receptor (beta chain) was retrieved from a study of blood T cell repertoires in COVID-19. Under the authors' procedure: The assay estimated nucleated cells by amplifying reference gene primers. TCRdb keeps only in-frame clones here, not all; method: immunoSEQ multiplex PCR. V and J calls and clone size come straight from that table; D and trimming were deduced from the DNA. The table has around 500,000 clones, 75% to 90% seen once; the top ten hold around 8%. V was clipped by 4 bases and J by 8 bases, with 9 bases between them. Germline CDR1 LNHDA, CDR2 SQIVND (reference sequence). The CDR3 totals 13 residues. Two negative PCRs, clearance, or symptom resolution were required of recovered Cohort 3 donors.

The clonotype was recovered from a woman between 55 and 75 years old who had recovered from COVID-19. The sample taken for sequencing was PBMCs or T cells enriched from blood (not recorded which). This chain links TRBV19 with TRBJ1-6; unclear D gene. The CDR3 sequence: CASSNDNYSPLHF. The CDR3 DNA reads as TGTGCCAGTAGTAACGACAACTATTCACCCCTCCACTTT.